There are many counts of the clone carrying this TCR beta chain. Its specificity is unknown. This sample is drawn from a study of blood T cells in healthy people across ages. Study overall: Template-switching capture recovered about one barcoded beta molecule per two T cells. General study points: There were more naive CD4+ cells and higher diversity in long-lived donors than in aged donors.

Individuals who donated were healthy Caucasians from Russia aged about 6 to 90. For the second PCR, which ran for 7 to 11 cycles, a sample-barcoded 5' primer and a J-beta primer mix were used. Every cDNA molecule carried a tag from a template-switch adaptor bearing 12 random nucleotides. Using its own MiXCR run on the 5' RACE reads, TCRdb lists one record per CDR3 protein. In the table there are about 620,000 distinct CDR3 sequences, around 52% of which are singletons. The source material was blood. This clonotype originated in a woman older than 75 in good health.

CDR3 nucleotide sequence: TGTGCCAGCAGTTTTCAGGGATTACCAGATACGCAGTATTTT. It specifies CASSFQGLPDTQYF. The chain carries TRBV27 and TRBJ2-3; D is perhaps TRBD1 (5 bases). Germline CDR1 is MNHEY and CDR2 is SMNVEV (reference sequence). The length of the CDR3 is 14 residues. The V gene lost 3 bases and the J gene lost 4 bases, with 11 bases spanning the gap.